A single sample gave rise to the 11 T cell receptor beta chains below, sequenced in a study of CD8 T cells in Susac syndrome. Random hexamers were used to reverse transcribe roughly 0.5 to 1 ug of RNA. TCRdb reprocessed the immunoSEQ multiplex PCR reads with MiXCR, giving one entry per CDR3 protein. The data show fewer than 80,000 distinct CDR3 sequences, 94% seen once. Sample: CD8+ T cells from PBMCs. The receptor set was obtained from a human donor with Susac syndrome.

The chain recombines TRBV4-1 with TRBJ1-1; D is unclear. CDR3 length: 11 amino acids. The germline V gene encodes CDR1 MGHRA and CDR2 YSYEKL. Trimming left V 0 bases short and J 11 bases short, with 7 bases between. The CDR3 coding sequence is TGCGCCAGCAGCCAAGAAGGGTCGGCTTTCTTT. Protein product: CASSQEGSAFF.

The chain uses TRBV30 and TRBJ1-1; possibly TRBD1 for D (6 bases). There are 14 residues in the CDR3. Per the germline V gene, CDR1 is GTSNPN and CDR2 is SVGIG (reference sequence). Deletions cut 2 bases from V and 3 bases from J, with 13 bases between. CDR3 in DNA: TGTGCCTGGAGTAATGGGGGGCTTTACACTGAAGCTTTCTTT. Translating gives CAWSNGGLYTEAFF.

The rearrangement joins TRBV20-1 to TRBJ1-5, with 7 bases that match TRBD1. This CDR3 has 14 residues. V was pared by 2 bases and J by 3 bases, with 4 bases of the junction left unmatched. CDR1 DFQATT and CDR2 SNEGSKA come from the germline V gene (reference sequence). DNA of the CDR3: TGCAGTGCTAGATCTACAGGGGACAATCAGCCCCAGCATTTT. Translation gives CSARSTGDNQPQHF.

V usage is TRBV7-9 and J usage is TRBJ2-1; D remains unclear. V lost 4 bases, J lost 4 bases, and 5 bases lay in between. Germline values: CDR1 SEHNR, CDR2 FQNEAQ (reference sequence). The CDR3 covers 12 residues. CDR3 DNA sequence: TGTGCCAGCAGCTCTACTTACAATGAGCAGTTCTTC. Protein: CASSSTYNEQFF. The full variable domain, rest sourced from reference TRBV7-9 and TRBJ2-1, is DTGVSQNPRHKITKRGQNVTFRCDPISEHNRLYWYRQTLGQGPEFLTYFQNEAQLEKSRLLSDRFSAERPKGSFSTLEIQRTEQGDSAMYLCASSSTYNEQFFGPGTRLTVL.

This clonotype was seen more than once but under ten times. V gene TRBV7-9 combines with J gene TRBJ2-7; the D gene is possibly TRBD2 (5 bases). Germline assignment: CDR1 SEHNR and CDR2 FQNEAQ (reference sequence). The V end lost 8 bases, the J end lost 1 base, and 9 bases lay between the germline ends. The CDR3 sequence is 12 residues long. The CDR3: CASRGGSYEQYF. CDR3 coding DNA: TGTGCCAGCCGCGGAGGTTCCTACGAGCAGTACTTC.

The chain is built from TRBV12-3 or TRBV12-4 and TRBJ1-1, with D perhaps TRBD1 (5 bases). V lost 1 base and J lost 6, with 12 bases in between. The CDR3 sequence is 14 residues long. CDR3 residues: CASSLGGLGAEAFF. The CDR3 bases are TGTGCCAGCAGTTTAGGAGGTCTAGGGGCTGAAGCTTTCTTT.

This chain connects TRBV6-1 to TRBJ2-7; either TRBD1 or TRBD2 may supply D (6 bases each). The germline V gene encodes CDR1 MNHNS and CDR2 SASEGT. The V and J ends lost 3 bases and 0 bases respectively, with 12 bases between them. This CDR3 has 15 residues. CDR3 amino acids: CASSEGGPHSYEQYF. CDR3 DNA sequence: TGTGCCAGCAGTGAGGGGGGCCCCCACTCCTACGAGCAGTACTTC.

The chain combines TRBV11-2 with TRBJ1-2; the D gene is possibly TRBD1 (6 bases). Germline values: CDR1 SGHAT, CDR2 FQNNGV. The ends were cut back, 2 bases at V and 3 bases at J, with 7 bases in the middle. The CDR3 has 13 residues. The CDR3 loop is CASSLNRDYGYTF. CDR3 coding DNA: TGTGCCAGCAGCTTAAACAGGGACTATGGCTACACCTTC. The entire variable domain, with the rest obtained from reference TRBV11-2 and TRBJ1-2, is as follows: EAGVAQSPRYKIIEKRQSVAFWCNPISGHATLYWYQQILGQGPKLLIQFQNNGVVDDSQLPKDRFSAERLKGVDSTLKIQPAKLEDSAVYLCASSLNRDYGYTFGSGTRLTVV.

V gene TRBV7-6 combines with J gene TRBJ2-7, with 10 bases that match TRBD1. This CDR3 is built from 12 residues. The junction had 1 base not matched to a gene; V was cut back by 8 bases and J by 3 bases. Germline assignment: CDR1 SGHVS and CDR2 FNYEAQ. The DNA of the CDR3 is TGTGCCAGCGGGGACAGGGGCTACGAGCAGTACTTC. It specifies CASGDRGYEQYF.

This chain uses TRBV9 with TRBJ1-6; D gene uncertain. The CDR3 contains 16 residues. V shed 4 bases and J shed 0 bases, with 11 bases lying between them. Germline loops: CDR1 SGDLS, CDR2 YYNGEE. CDR3 loop: CASSPHPGSYNSPLHF. CDR3 in DNA: TGTGCCAGCAGCCCCCATCCGGGCTCCTATAATTCACCCCTCCACTTT.

V and J are TRBV29-1 and TRBJ1-1, with D unresolved. Per the germline V gene, CDR1 is SQVTM and CDR2 is ANQGSEA. The ends were cut back, 7 bases at V and 5 bases at J, with 17 bases in the middle. The length of the CDR3 is 13 residues. CDR3 sequence reads: CSALAAGRTEAFF. In nucleotides, the CDR3 is TGCAGCGCTCTCGCGGCGGGGAGGACTGAAGCTTTCTTT. Together with reference TRBV29-1 and TRBJ1-1, the CDR3 gives the full variable domain: SAVISQKPSRDICQRGTSLTIQCQVDSQVTMMFWYRQQPGQSLTLIATANQGSEATYESGFVIDKFPISRPNLTFSTLTVSNMSPEDSSIYLCSALAAGRTEAFFGQGTRLTVV.